This TCR beta chain originates from a study of cytomegalovirus exposure and HLA in healthy donors. General observations from the study: TCR association rates varied by HLA locus in a later analysis, with DRB1 highest and HLA-C lowest. The study put roughly 160 TCR beta chains on its list as cytomegalovirus-associated. The study had only CMV serostatus as immune exposure information.

Trimming removed 3 bases at V and 1 base at J, with 12 bases between. This CDR3 has 15 residues. The germline gives CDR1 MNHEY, CDR2 SMNVEV (reference sequence). As concerns this clone: What it binds is unknown.

In the PCR, 60 Vbeta and 13 Jbeta primers were used. Per the study methods: It was a later analysis that counted roughly 79 million unique TCR beta chains, of which approximately 11 million were shared. Clones were sequenced by immunoSEQ multiplex PCR, and TCRdb holds only the in-frame ones, with some missing. That table furnishes V, J and clone size, whereas the DNA furnished D and trimming. The top ten hold about 14% of the sample, which has over 60,000 clones, approximately 70% seen once. Sequenced input: PBMCs. This receptor was identified in a male donor in good health and CMV-seropositive. The chain combines TRBV27 with TRBJ1-1; a weak D match, TRBD1 (6 bases). The CDR3 here is CASSLGANPNTEAFF. The CDR3 bases are TGTGCCAGCAGTTTGGGGGCCAACCCGAACACTGAAGCTTTCTTT.